The 28 T cell receptor beta chains below come from one sample, sequenced in a study of blood T cells in healthy people across ages. Then a second PCR, running about 6 to 12 cycles, was carried out with a sample-barcoded 5' primer and a J-beta primer mix. TCRdb used MiXCR to reprocess the 5' RACE reads, holding one entry per CDR3 protein. The sample yields about 650,000 distinct CDR3 sequences, 32% seen once. The sequencing input was blood. These receptor sequences come from a woman of 80 years or more in good health.

This chain connects TRBV7-6 to TRBJ2-5, with 8 bases that match TRBD2. Germline CDR1 SGHVS, CDR2 FNYEAQ. The CDR3 is 17 residues long. V shed 0 bases and J 1 base; nucleotides not matched to a gene: 7. This CDR3 reads CASSLAAGGGLQETQYF. CDR3 coding DNA: TGTGCCAGCAGCTTAGCCGCCGGGGGGGGCCTCCAAGAGACCCAGTACTTC. Full variable domain (remainder filled in from reference TRBV7-6 and TRBJ2-5): GAGVSQSPRYKVTKRGQDVALRCDPISGHVSLYWYRQALGQGPEFLTYFNYEAQQDKSGLPNDRFSAERPEGSISTLTIQRTEQRDSAMYRCASSLAAGGGLQETQYFGPGTRLLVL.

The V call is TRBV28, the J call TRBJ2-3; 8 positions agree with TRBD2. J gave up 8 bases and V 5 bases, and 18 bases lay outside the gene matches. Germline V gene lookup returns CDR1 MDHEN and CDR2 SYDVKM. This CDR3 is built from 17 residues. CDR3 coding DNA: TGTGCCAGCAGTGCCCCCCAAGCGGGAGTGACCTCCGTTACGCAGTATTTT. It is translated as CASSAPQAGVTSVTQYF.

Comments on this clonotype: A much more abundant neighbour one base away suggests this may be a read error. The V and J genes are TRBV3-1 and TRBJ1-2; 7 bases are shared with TRBD1. With 3 bases clipped from V and 6 bases from J, the junction kept 4 bases outside the gene matches. CDR3 length: 13 amino acids. Germline values: CDR1 LGHDT, CDR2 YNNKEL (reference sequence). The CDR3 nucleotides read TGTGCCAGCAGCCACCGGGACAGCCATGGCTACACCTTC. Its translation: CASSHRDSHGYTF.

Here the CDR3 DNA reads TGTGCCAGCTCACCACCGGACAGCTACGAGCGGTACTTC. It specifies CASSPPDSYERYF. V and J are TRBV18 and TRBJ2-4; maybe TRBD1 (6 bases). In germline, CDR1 is KGHSH, CDR2 LQKENI. This CDR3 region has 13 residues. Trimming took off 0 bases at V and 15 bases at J, with 15 bases between the two ends.

Concerning this clonotype itself: A much larger clone differs by one base, so this may be a read error. The J gene is TRBJ2-7, the V gene TRBV6-1, with D tentatively TRBD2 (7 bases). Judging by the DNA end, TRBJ2-5 fits better; the J call may be wrong. This CDR3 spans 12 amino acids. Per the germline V gene, CDR1 is MNHNS and CDR2 is SASEGT. The CDR3 spells CADNGGLGTQYF. CDR3 coding DNA: TGTGCCGACAACGGGGGGCTTGGGACCCAGTACTTC.

There are a few counts of this clonotype. A much bigger clone sits one base away, suggesting this may be a read error. The rearrangement uses TRBV20-1 and TRBJ2-1; the match to TRBD2 covers 8 bases. The germline V gene encodes CDR1 DFQATT and CDR2 SNEGSKA (reference sequence). This CDR3 spans 14 amino acids. The CDR3 loop is CSARGSAGGNELFF. The CDR3 DNA reads as TGCAGTGCTAGAGGGTCGGCGGGGGGTAATGAGCTGTTCTTC.

This chain uses TRBV7-2 with TRBJ2-1; D unclear. Per germline, CDR1 SGHTA and CDR2 FQGNSA. The CDR3 length is 9 residues. This CDR3 is CATPNEQFF. The CDR3 nucleotides are TGTGCTACGCCCAATGAGCAGTTCTTC.

The sample holds many counts of this clonotype. V gene TRBV7-3 combines with J gene TRBJ2-5; 8 nucleotides agree with TRBD2. Trimming cost V 1 base and J 0 bases; bases outside gene matches: 10. The CDR3 sequence is 18 residues long. Germline CDR1 and CDR2: SGHTA and FQGTGA. CDR3 coding DNA: TGTGCCAGCAGCTTAAGTGGTTCCCCGGGGGGGTACCAAGAGACCCAGTACTTC. This encodes CASSLSGSPGGYQETQYF.

This clonotype was picked up a small number of times. The J gene is TRBJ2-3, the V gene TRBV24-1; a weak D match, TRBD2 (7 bases). The CDR3 loop spans 16 amino acids. V was shortened by 3 bases and J by 4 bases, with 16 bases between the two germline ends. Germline CDR1 and CDR2: KGHDR and SFDVKD. CDR3 loop: CATSDKFGGPPDTQYF. The CDR3 DNA follows: TGTGCCACCAGTGATAAGTTCGGGGGGCCTCCAGATACGCAGTATTTT.

V usage is TRBV7-2 and J usage is TRBJ2-1; D is undetermined. The CDR3 consists of 14 residues. Germline assignment: CDR1 SGHTA and CDR2 FQGNSA. The germline V and J ends were trimmed by 5 bases and 0 bases, with 8 bases remaining between them. In DNA form, the CDR3 reads TGTGCCAGCAGCGGATTAAGCTCCTACAATGAGCAGTTCTTC. Translating gives CASSGLSSYNEQFF.

At least ten counts were recorded for this clonotype. V usage is TRBV20-1 and J usage is TRBJ1-1; D not resolved. Germline lookup yields CDR1 DFQATT and CDR2 SNEGSKA (reference sequence). Trimming took 4 bases from V and 1 from J, leaving 10 bases between them. The CDR3 covers 13 residues. The CDR3 region has the DNA TGCAGTGCTACCGCCGCTGGGAACACTGAAGCTTTCTTT. This codes for CSATAAGNTEAFF.

This clonotype appeared a few times. The chain combines TRBV14 with TRBJ1-1; D remains ambiguous. Germline lookup yields CDR1 SGHDN and CDR2 FVKESK. The CDR3 runs 13 residues. Trimming left V 2 bases short and J 0 bases short, with 4 bases between. CDR3 nucleotides: TGTGCCAGCAGCCAACATCTGAACACTGAAGCTTTCTTT. Its protein product is CASSQHLNTEAFF.

This clonotype was detected once. A much bigger clone sits one base away, suggesting this may be a read error. CDR3 loop: CASSVRVGGSTDAQYF. DNA for the CDR3: TGTGCCAGCAGCGTACGAGTAGGGGGAAGCACAGATGCGCAGTATTTT. The chain uses TRBV9 and TRBJ2-3, with D tentatively TRBD1 (6 bases). Germline-derived CDR1 and CDR2 are SGDLS and YYNGEE. The CDR3 length is 16 residues.

This clonotype was seen repeatedly, ten times or more. The chain is built from TRBV13 and TRBJ1-2, with 11 positions matching TRBD1. The CDR3 has 16 residues. Germline V CDR1 and CDR2: PRHDT, FYEKMQ (reference sequence). J was trimmed by 4 bases and V by 5 bases; bases with no gene match: 9. CDR3 in DNA: TGTGCCAGCAGCGGAACGGGACAGGGGGAGGTCTATGGCTACACCTTC. Amino acid sequence: CASSGTGQGEVYGYTF.

CDR3 amino acids: CASSRTGQGGTEAFF. The CDR3 bases are TGTGCCAGCAGCCGCACGGGACAGGGAGGCACTGAAGCTTTCTTT. The gene calls are TRBV4-2 and TRBJ1-1, with 9 nucleotides matching TRBD1. After removal of 4 bases from V and 4 bases from J, the junction contained 7 bases not matched to a gene. CDR1 and CDR2 (germline): LGHNA, YNFKEQ. The CDR3 sequence is 15 residues long.

On this clonotype itself: Possible read error: a much larger clone is one base away. This chain connects TRBV20-1 to TRBJ2-7; possibly TRBD2 for D (7 bases). Trimming pared 3 bases from V and 7 bases from J, leaving 25 bases between. The CDR3 has 16 amino acids. Germline lookup yields CDR1 DFQATT and CDR2 SNEGSKA (reference sequence). CDR3 nucleotide sequence: TGCAGTGCTAGCTTGGAAGGGGGGGGCACCTACAATGAGCAGTACTTC. Translating it yields CSASLEGGGTYNEQYF.

This clonotype was detected many times. This chain uses TRBV6-2 or TRBV6-3 with TRBJ2-3, with 12 bases fitting TRBD2. The trim removed 6 bases at V and 4 bases at J, leaving 5 bases unmatched. The CDR3 has 15 amino acids. Germline CDR1 reads MNHEY; CDR2 reads SVGEGT. DNA for the CDR3: TGTGCCAGCAGACTAGCGGGGGGCGCCTCAGATACGCAGTATTTT. It encodes CASRLAGGASDTQYF.

This clonotype was detected many times. V and J are TRBV4-3 and TRBJ2-3; D is tentatively TRBD1 or TRBD2 (6 bases each). The CDR3 consists of 17 residues. From germline, CDR1 is LGHNA and CDR2 YSLEER. Trimming pared 0 bases from V and 1 base from J, leaving 14 bases between. CDR3 sequence: CASSQDIGGLGTDTQYF. The CDR3 nucleotides are TGCGCCAGCAGCCAAGATATAGGGGGACTCGGCACAGATACGCAGTATTTT.

The chain uses TRBV7-6 and TRBJ2-7, with 10 bases lining up with TRBD1. Trimming at V came to 1 base and at J to 4 bases, leaving 7 bases not matched to a gene. The CDR3 sequence is 16 residues long. Looked up from germline, CDR1 is SGHVS and CDR2 is FNYEAQ. The CDR3 region has the DNA TGTGCCAGCAGCTTAGAGTCGTGGACAGGGGGGTACGAGCAGTACTTC. Amino acids: CASSLESWTGGYEQYF.

V and J are TRBV25-1 and TRBJ2-1; D gene uncertain. V lost 2 bases to trimming and J lost 5 bases, with 10 bases between them. The CDR3 consists of 14 residues. Looked up from germline, CDR1 is MGHDK and CDR2 is SYGVNS. The CDR3 region is CASSEARPNNEQFF. CDR3 nucleotides: TGTGCCAGCAGTGAAGCGAGACCCAACAATGAGCAGTTCTTC.

The chain recombines TRBV20-1 with TRBJ1-1; tentative D call: TRBD1 (6 bases). CDR3 length: 13 residues. Germline-derived CDR1 and CDR2 are DFQATT and SNEGSKA (reference sequence). DNA for the CDR3: TGCAGGGTCCGAGGGGGAAAGAACACTGAAGCTTTCTTT. It translates to CRVRGGKNTEAFF.

This clonotype was picked up a small number of times. V usage is TRBV20-1 and J usage is TRBJ1-1; no reliable D call. From germline, CDR1 is DFQATT and CDR2 SNEGSKA (reference sequence). V dropped 5 bases and J dropped 4 bases, with 8 bases sitting between them. The CDR3 is 11 residues long. CDR3 protein: CSADQSTEAFF. Here the CDR3 DNA reads TGCAGTGCTGATCAGAGCACTGAAGCTTTCTTT.

The J gene is TRBJ1-4, the V gene TRBV7-9; D gene ambiguous. V shed 5 bases and J shed 0 bases, with 7 bases lying between them. CDR1 and CDR2 (germline): SEHNR, FQNEAQ (reference sequence). CDR3 length: 14 amino acids. In nucleotides, the CDR3 is TGTGCCAGCAGCGAGCGAGCAACTAATGAAAAACTGTTTTTT. It encodes CASSERATNEKLFF.

This clonotype has just a few counts. This clone may be a read error of a much larger clone one base away. The rearrangement joins TRBV20-1 to TRBJ2-1; D remains ambiguous. The CDR3 loop spans 14 amino acids. V was pared by 3 bases and J by 5 bases, with 14 bases between. Germline V lookup: CDR1 DFQATT, CDR2 SNEGSKA (reference sequence). The CDR3 DNA reads as TGCAGTGCTAGTTGCGTGACGAACCACAATGAGCAGTTCTTC. This codes for CSASCVTNHNEQFF.

Turning to this clonotype: A much more abundant neighbour one base away suggests this may be a read error. The chain employs TRBV6-5 and TRBJ1-1; D remains ambiguous. V was trimmed by 6 bases and J by 11 bases, leaving 22 bases between them. This CDR3 contains 14 residues. Germline V lookup: CDR1 MNHEY, CDR2 SVGAGI. The chain's CDR3 is CASSRTRNGLGAFF. CDR3 DNA: TGTGCCAGCAGCCGTACCAGGAATGGACTTGGGGCTTTCTTT.

This clonotype was picked up many times. The V call is TRBV4-1, the J call TRBJ2-7; 7 bases match TRBD1. After removal of 1 base from V and 2 bases from J, the junction contained 5 bases not matched to a gene. CDR1 and CDR2 (germline): MGHRA, YSYEKL. The CDR3 extends over 15 amino acids. CDR3 coding DNA: TGCGCCAGCAGCCAAGTCTGGGGACAGACCTACGAGCAGTACTTC. Translating it yields CASSQVWGQTYEQYF.

This clonotype occurred many times. The chain couples TRBV6-2 or TRBV6-3 to TRBJ1-5; D gene ambiguous. The CDR3 is 14 residues long. Germline-derived CDR1 and CDR2 are MNHEY and SVGEGT. The germline V and J ends were trimmed by 8 bases and 2 bases, with 13 bases remaining between them. In DNA, the CDR3 is TGTGCCAGCTGTCCCGGGAGCGGCAATCAGCCCCAGCATTTT. Amino acid sequence: CASCPGSGNQPQHF.

The chain uses TRBV20-1 and TRBJ1-1; 7 positions agree with TRBD1. The J segment lost 5 bases and the V segment lost 4 bases, leaving 10 bases of the junction unmatched. The CDR3 runs to 14 residues. Germline V gives CDR1 DFQATT, CDR2 SNEGSKA (reference sequence). CDR3 protein: CSAIPRGQGTEAFF. CDR3 coding DNA: TGCAGTGCTATCCCAAGGGGGCAGGGAACTGAAGCTTTCTTT.